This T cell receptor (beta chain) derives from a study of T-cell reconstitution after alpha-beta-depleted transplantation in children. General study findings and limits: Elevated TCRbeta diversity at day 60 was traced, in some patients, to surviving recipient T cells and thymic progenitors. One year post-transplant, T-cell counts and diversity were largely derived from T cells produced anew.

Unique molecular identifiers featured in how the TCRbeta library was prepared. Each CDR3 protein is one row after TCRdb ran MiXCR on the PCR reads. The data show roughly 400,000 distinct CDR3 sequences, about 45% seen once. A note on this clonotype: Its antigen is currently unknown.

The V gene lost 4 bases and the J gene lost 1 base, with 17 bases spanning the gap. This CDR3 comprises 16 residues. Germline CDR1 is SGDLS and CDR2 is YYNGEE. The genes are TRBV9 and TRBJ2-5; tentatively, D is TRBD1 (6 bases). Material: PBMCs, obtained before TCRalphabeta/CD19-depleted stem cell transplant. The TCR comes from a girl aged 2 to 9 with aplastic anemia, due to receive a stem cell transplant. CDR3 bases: TGTGCCAGCAGCCGTACGCCGACAGGAGCCCAAGAGACCCAGTACTTC. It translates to CASSRTPTGAQETQYF.